These 24 T cell receptor beta chains originate from one sample sequenced in a study of blood T cell repertoires in COVID-19. The method was immunoSEQ multiplex PCR; TCRdb's version includes in-frame clones alone and lacks a portion of them. Among tens of thousands of clones listed, roughly 85% were seen once. Material: peripheral blood. All receptors come from a human donor in a cohort sampled during active COVID-19.

V gene TRBV7-2 combines with J gene TRBJ2-1, with 10 bases lining up with TRBD1. The trim removed 4 bases at V and 7 bases at J, leaving 7 bases unmatched. Germline lookup yields CDR1 SGHTA and CDR2 FQGNSA. The CDR3 length is 15 residues. This CDR3 is CASSSGQGSWNEQFF. The CDR3 nucleotides read TGTGCCAGCAGCTCGGGACAGGGGTCTTGGAATGAGCAGTTCTTC.

In this sample, this clone turned up a few times. J is TRBJ1-5 and V is TRBV15; unclear D gene. This CDR3 has 14 amino acids. Germline CDR1 reads LNHNV; CDR2 reads YYDKDF (reference sequence). V lost 1 base and J lost 5, with 9 bases in between. The CDR3 sequence is CATSRAVGDQPQHF. Here the CDR3 DNA reads TGTGCCACCAGCAGAGCTGTCGGAGATCAGCCCCAGCATTTT. Based on the CDR3 plus reference TRBV15 and TRBJ1-5, the full variable domain is DAMVIQNPRYQVTQFGKPVTLSCSQTLNHNVMYWYQQKSSQAPKLLFHYYDKDFNNEADTPDNFQSRRPNTSFCFLDIRSPGLGDTAMYLCATSRAVGDQPQHFGDGTRLSIL.

V and J are TRBV12-3 or TRBV12-4 and TRBJ1-1; no firm D call. The CDR3 is made up of 11 amino acids. Trimming left V 8 bases short and J 0 bases short, with 4 bases between. The CDR3 DNA follows: TGTGCCAGCGGCTTGAACACTGAAGCTTTCTTT. This encodes CASGLNTEAFF.

The chain carries TRBV7-2 and TRBJ2-7; D gene uncertain. In germline, CDR1 is SGHTA, CDR2 FQGNSA. The CDR3 is 15 amino acids. V was trimmed by 4 bases and J by 3 bases, leaving 16 bases between them. The CDR3 DNA is TGTGCCAGCAGCTACCGAGGAGACTTACACTACGAGCAGTACTTC. It yields the protein CASSYRGDLHYEQYF.

The V gene is TRBV1, the J gene TRBJ1-5; TRBD1 reflects the table's D call only, with no check against the DNA. TRBV1 is a pseudogene. This CDR3 is 13 amino acids long. The CDR3 loop reads CTSSQGRYQPQHF. CDR3 nucleotide sequence: TGCACCAGCAGCCAGGGGCGGTACCAGCCCCAGCATTTT.

A single count supports this clone. The chain has TRBV19 and TRBJ2-3; a weak D match, TRBD1 (5 bases). Germline V lookup: CDR1 LNHDA, CDR2 SQIVND (reference sequence). The CDR3 consists of 16 residues. Trimming removed 5 bases from V and 2 bases from J, with 17 bases in between. The CDR3 is CASSGAGLGPTDTQYF. The CDR3 bases are TGTGCCAGTAGTGGAGCAGGGTTGGGGCCCACAGATACGCAGTATTTT.

Here the CDR3 DNA reads TGTGCCAGTAGTATTGCGGACTACAAGAGAGGTGAGCAGTTCTTC. Translated: CASSIADYKRGEQFF. The chain employs TRBV19 and TRBJ2-1; D may be TRBD2 (6 bases). This CDR3 is built from 15 residues. Germline V lookup: CDR1 LNHDA, CDR2 SQIVND (reference sequence). V dropped 3 bases and J dropped 9 bases, with 18 bases sitting between them.

The V call is TRBV29-1, the J call TRBJ1-3, with D possibly being TRBD1 (6 bases). Trimming cost V 7 bases and J 0 bases, with 16 bases left between them. The CDR3 loop spans 15 amino acids. Germline assignment: CDR1 SQVTM and CDR2 ANQGSEA. The CDR3, as DNA: TGCAGCGCCCGACAGGCCAGTGGCTCTGGAAACACCATATATTTT. It codes for CSARQASGSGNTIYF.

This clone has only one observation. The chain joins TRBV7-2 to TRBJ2-2, with D possibly being TRBD1 (6 bases). Germline values: CDR1 SGHTA, CDR2 FQGNSA. The CDR3 covers 15 residues. Deletions cut 0 bases from V and 6 bases from J, with 11 bases between. Here the CDR3 DNA reads TGTGCCAGCAGCTTAGCGCAGGGGCAGGCCGGGGAGCTGTTTTTT. It specifies CASSLAQGQAGELFF.

V and J are TRBV12-5 and TRBJ2-3, with D maybe TRBD2 (5 bases). Trimming shortened V by 0 bases and J by 6 bases, and 7 bases separated the two germline ends. This CDR3 has 13 residues. Germline CDR1 LGHNT, CDR2 FRNRAP. CDR3 sequence: CASGLVPGDTQYF. The DNA for the CDR3 is TGTGCTAGTGGTTTGGTACCGGGGGATACGCAGTATTTT. Using reference TRBV12-5 and TRBJ2-3 for the parts outside the CDR3, the full variable domain is DARVTQTPRHKVTEMGQEVTMRCQPILGHNTVFWYRQTMMQGLELLAYFRNRAPLDDSGMPKDRFSAEMPDATLATLKIQPSEPRDSAVYFCASGLVPGDTQYFGPGTRLTVL.

This chain uses TRBV7-9 with TRBJ2-1; a possible D gene is TRBD1 (5 bases). Germline assignment: CDR1 SEHNR and CDR2 FQNEAQ (reference sequence). Deletions cut 1 base from V and 6 bases from J, with 13 bases between. The CDR3 contains 15 residues. The CDR3 DNA follows: TGTGCCAGCAGCTTAGGGCAGGGTGAAGCCAATGAGCAGTTCTTC. It codes for CASSLGQGEANEQFF.

The chain uses TRBV7-2 and TRBJ2-3, with a possible D match to TRBD1 (5 bases). The length of the CDR3 is 15 residues. Germline CDR1 SGHTA, CDR2 FQGNSA. Deletions cut 4 bases from V and 0 bases from J, with 11 bases between. CDR3 nucleotide sequence: TGTGCCAGCAGCTGGCAGGGTCCTAGCACAGATACGCAGTATTTT. Protein: CASSWQGPSTDTQYF.

CDR3 DNA: TGTGCCAGCAGCTTACTGGGAGGTAGCGAAAAACTGTTTTTT. This gives the protein CASSLLGGSEKLFF. The rearrangement joins TRBV7-9 to TRBJ1-4; D remains unclear. This CDR3 has 14 residues. V gave up 2 bases and J gave up 8 bases, with 12 bases separating them. Germline V lookup: CDR1 SEHNR, CDR2 FQNEAQ (reference sequence).

Regarding this clone: Additional DNA sequences in this sample encode the identical CDR3. The V call is TRBV9, the J call TRBJ2-1; 7 bases agree with TRBD2. This CDR3 contains 15 residues. The germline gives CDR1 SGDLS, CDR2 YYNGEE. V was clipped by 0 bases and J by 4 bases; unmatched bases: 4. Here the CDR3 reads CASSVAGGIYNEQFF. DNA of the CDR3: TGTGCCAGCAGCGTAGCGGGGGGAATTTACAATGAGCAGTTCTTC.

This clone appeared a single time. The chain has TRBV7-9 and TRBJ2-7; TRBD1 matches at 10 bases. The germline CDR1 and CDR2 sequences are SEHNR and FQNEAQ (reference sequence). This CDR3 is built from 16 residues. With 5 bases clipped from V and 5 bases from J, the junction kept 12 bases outside the gene matches. The CDR3, as DNA: TGTGCCAGCAGCACTTTTAAGGGACAGGGGATCCACGAGCAGTACTTC. It codes for CASSTFKGQGIHEQYF. Full variable domain (remainder filled in from reference TRBV7-9 and TRBJ2-7): DTGVSQNPRHKITKRGQNVTFRCDPISEHNRLYWYRQTLGQGPEFLTYFQNEAQLEKSRLLSDRFSAERPKGSFSTLEIQRTEQGDSAMYLCASSTFKGQGIHEQYFGPGTRLTVT.

In this sample, this clone turned up once. V usage is TRBV9 and J usage is TRBJ1-2, with D possibly being TRBD1 (5 bases). Looked up from germline, CDR1 is SGDLS and CDR2 is YYNGEE. V lost 0 bases and J lost 1, with 7 bases in between. The CDR3 totals 14 residues. The CDR3 is CASSVGQGNYGYTF. Written as DNA, the CDR3 is TGTGCCAGCAGCGTAGGGCAGGGTAACTATGGCTACACCTTC.

The chain combines TRBV3-1 (or the pseudogene TRBV3-2) with TRBJ2-2; 8 bases line up with TRBD1. The V segment lost 3 bases and the J segment 0 bases; nucleotides outside the gene matches: 3. Germline CDR1 reads LGHDT; CDR2 reads YNNKEL (reference sequence). This CDR3 spans 16 amino acids. The CDR3 DNA is TGTGCCAGCAGCCAGGCAGGGGGCCCGAACACCGGGGAGCTGTTTTTT. It translates to CASSQAGGPNTGELFF.

This CDR3 is CASSQGLAETYEQYF. The CDR3 DNA follows: TGTGCCAGCAGCCAGGGACTAGCGGAGACCTACGAGCAGTACTTC. The rearrangement joins TRBV7-2 to TRBJ2-7, with TRBD2 matching over 11 bases. This CDR3 is built from 15 residues. CDR1 and CDR2 from the germline V gene are SGHTA and FQGNSA. V dropped 5 bases and J dropped 2; count of bases not matched to a gene: 5.

This sequence joins TRBV29-1 and TRBJ2-7; perhaps TRBD1 as D (5 bases). Trimming removed 5 bases at V and 5 bases at J, with 13 bases between. This CDR3 contains 12 residues. Germline CDR1 is SQVTM and CDR2 is ANQGSEA. The CDR3 protein is CSVSRGTHEQYF. The DNA for the CDR3 is TGCAGCGTTTCAAGGGGTACTCACGAGCAGTACTTC.

In this sample, this clone turned up once. The V call is TRBV6-1, the J call TRBJ2-7; a weak D match, TRBD2 (5 bases). CDR1 is MNHNS and CDR2 is SASEGT in the germline V gene. Deletions cut 1 base from V and 0 bases from J, with 10 bases between. The CDR3 length is 15 residues. The CDR3 DNA reads TGTGCCAGCAGTGAAGAGAGCGGTTTCTCCTACGAGCAGTACTTC. Amino acids: CASSEESGFSYEQYF.

The chain joins TRBV19 to TRBJ2-1, with TRBD1 identical over 9 bases. CDR3 size: 15 residues. J gave up 13 bases and V 4 bases, and 14 bases lay outside the gene matches. Germline values: CDR1 LNHDA, CDR2 SQIVND (reference sequence). CDR3 sequence: CASSTVEIRDREQFF. In nucleotides, the CDR3 is TGTGCCAGTAGTACCGTGGAAATCCGGGACAGGGAACAGTTCTTC.

The chain is built from TRBV2 and TRBJ2-2, with D perhaps matching TRBD1 (6 bases). CDR3 length: 15 amino acids. V gave up 6 bases and J gave up 4 bases, with 15 bases separating them. From germline, CDR1 is SNHLY and CDR2 FYNNEI. In nucleotides, the CDR3 is TGTGCCAGCAGCCCGCAAGGACAGAGCACCGGGGAGCTGTTTTTT. This translates into CASSPQGQSTGELFF.

V usage is TRBV11-2 and J usage is TRBJ2-7, with 7 bases identical to TRBD1. CDR3 length: 17 amino acids. Trimming at V came to 0 bases and at J to 3 bases, leaving 11 bases not matched to a gene. CDR1 SGHAT and CDR2 FQNNGV come from the germline V gene. The CDR3 sequence: CASSLETGRLVSYEQYF. The CDR3 nucleotides are TGTGCCAGCAGCTTAGAGACAGGGCGGCTTGTCAGCTACGAGCAGTACTTC.

By proportion, this clone is medium-sized. The chain recombines TRBV27 with TRBJ2-3; 8 nucleotides line up with TRBD2. Germline V gives CDR1 MNHEY, CDR2 SMNVEV (reference sequence). The CDR3 has 17 residues. Trimming took 5 bases from V and 4 from J; bases not matched to a gene: 14. Here the CDR3 DNA reads TGTGCCAGCAGTACCATCCGCGAGACTAGCGTTGCAGATACGCAGTATTTT. Residues: CASSTIRETSVADTQYF.